This T cell receptor (beta chain) was recorded in a study of blood T cells in healthy people across ages. Sample-barcoded 5' priming and a J-beta primer mix drove a second PCR of 7 to 11 cycles. TCRdb passed the 5' RACE reads through MiXCR, listing each CDR3 protein once. In the table there are over 700,000 distinct CDR3 sequences, roughly 25% of which are singletons. Each sample used at least 6.5 million PBMCs. This sample also belongs to another study, concerning T cells of mothers and their children. In that study: Related and unrelated pairs show similar shaping of TCR recombination output by thymic selection.

Specimen: blood. This clonotype was sampled from a boy aged 10-17 years in good health.

In DNA, the CDR3 is TGTGCCAGCAGCAAAGAAGGGGAACACGAGCAGTACTTC. Translated: CASSKEGEHEQYF. J is TRBJ2-7 and V is TRBV21-1; the table gives TRBD1 as D, unverified against the DNA. TRBV21-1 is flagged as a pseudogene. The CDR3 is 13 amino acids.